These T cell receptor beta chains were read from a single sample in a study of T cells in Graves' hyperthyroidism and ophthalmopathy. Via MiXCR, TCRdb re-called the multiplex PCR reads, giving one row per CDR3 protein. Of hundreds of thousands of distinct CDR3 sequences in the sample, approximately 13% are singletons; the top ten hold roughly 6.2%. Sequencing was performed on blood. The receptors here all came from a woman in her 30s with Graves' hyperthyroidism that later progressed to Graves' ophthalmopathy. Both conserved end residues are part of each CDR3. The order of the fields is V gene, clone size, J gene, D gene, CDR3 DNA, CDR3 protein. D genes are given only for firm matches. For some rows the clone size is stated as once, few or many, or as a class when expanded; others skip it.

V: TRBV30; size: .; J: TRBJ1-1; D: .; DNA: TGTGCCTGGAGAGGGCCGAGGGTGAACACTGAAGCTTTCTTT; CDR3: CAWRGPRVNTEAFF
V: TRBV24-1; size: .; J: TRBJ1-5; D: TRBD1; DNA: TGTGCCACCAGTGTGAGGGGGCGCGGGCAGCCCCAGCATTTT; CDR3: CATSVRGRGQPQHF
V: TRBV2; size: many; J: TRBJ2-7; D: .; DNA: TGTGCCAGCAGGAATCACTACGAGCAGTACTTC; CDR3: CASRNHYEQYF
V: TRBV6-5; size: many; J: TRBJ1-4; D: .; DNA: TGTGCCAGCAGTTACTCATTCACAGGGAATGAAAAACTGTTTTTT; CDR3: CASSYSFTGNEKLFF
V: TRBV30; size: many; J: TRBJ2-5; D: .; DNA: TGTGCCTGGAGCGGCGGTGGCTCGAGGAAGGAGACCCAGTACTTC; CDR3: CAWSGGGSRKETQYF
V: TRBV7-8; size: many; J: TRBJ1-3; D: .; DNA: TGTGCCAGCAGCTTAGATTTTCGAGGGATTTACTCTGGAAACACCATATATTTT; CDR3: CASSLDFRGIYSGNTIYF
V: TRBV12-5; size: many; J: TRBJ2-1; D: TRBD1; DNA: TGTGCTAGTGGTTTGCCCTCCGTGGGGACAGTTGCCTACAATGAGCAGTTCTTC; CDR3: CASGLPSVGTVAYNEQFF
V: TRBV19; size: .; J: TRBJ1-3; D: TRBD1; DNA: TGTGCCAGGCGGGACAGGGCCCTCGTTCGGATAAGAAACACCATATATTTT; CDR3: CARRDRALVRIRNTIYF
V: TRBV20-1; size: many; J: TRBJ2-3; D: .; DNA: TGCAGTGCTAGAGATCAGGGTAGATATACGCAGTATTTT; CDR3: CSARDQGRYTQYF
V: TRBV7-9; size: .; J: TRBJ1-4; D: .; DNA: TGTGCCAGCAGCCCCGGGACGGAGAATGAAAAACTGTTTTTT; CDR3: CASSPGTENEKLFF
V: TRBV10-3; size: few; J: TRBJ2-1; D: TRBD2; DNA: TGTGCCATCAGTGAGACCCTAGCGGTCTCCTACAATGAGCAGTTCTTC; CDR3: CAISETLAVSYNEQFF
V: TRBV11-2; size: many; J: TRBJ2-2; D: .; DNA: TGTGCCAGCAGCTTAGTTCTGAGCGCGTCCGGGGAGCTGTTTTTT; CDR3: CASSLVLSASGELFF
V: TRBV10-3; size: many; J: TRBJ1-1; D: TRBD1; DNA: TGTGCCATCAGTGATTCGGACAGGGCCACTGAAGCTTTCTTT; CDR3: CAISDSDRATEAFF
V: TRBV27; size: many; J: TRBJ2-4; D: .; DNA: TGTGCCAGCAGTTTATATGGGGGCCTAGCCAAAAACATTCAGTACTTC; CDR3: CASSLYGGLAKNIQYF
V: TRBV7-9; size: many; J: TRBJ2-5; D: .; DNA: TGTGCCAGCAGCTTAGGGGATGGGACCCAGTACTTC; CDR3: CASSLGDGTQYF
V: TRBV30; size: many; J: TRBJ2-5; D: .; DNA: TGTGCCTGGTCAGGAAGGGAGACCCAGTACTTC; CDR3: CAWSGRETQYF
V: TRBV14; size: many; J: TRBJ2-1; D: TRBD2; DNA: TGTGCCAGCAGCGAACCGGGACTAGGAGTCAATGAGCAGTTCTTC; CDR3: CASSEPGLGVNEQFF
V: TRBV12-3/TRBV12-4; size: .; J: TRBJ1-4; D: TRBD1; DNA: TGTGCCAGCAGGTCGCCGGGACAGGGGGACGAAAAACTGTTTTTT; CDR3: CASRSPGQGDEKLFF
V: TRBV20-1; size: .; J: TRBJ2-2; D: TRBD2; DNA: TGCAGTGCTAGAGTTCTAGCGGGAGCGGTTACCACCGGGGAGCTGTTTTTT; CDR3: CSARVLAGAVTTGELFF
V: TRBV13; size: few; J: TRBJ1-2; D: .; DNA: TGTGCCAGCAGCTTATGGTCCAGGGCTAACTATGGCTACACCTTC; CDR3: CASSLWSRANYGYTF
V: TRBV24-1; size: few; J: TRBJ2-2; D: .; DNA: TGTGCCACCAGTCATGAGGGCACCGGGGAGCTGTTTTTT; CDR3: CATSHEGTGELFF
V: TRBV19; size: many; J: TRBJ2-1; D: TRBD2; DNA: TGTGCCAGTAGTCTACGGACTAGCGGGAGGAGGAATGAGCAGTTCTTC; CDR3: CASSLRTSGRRNEQFF
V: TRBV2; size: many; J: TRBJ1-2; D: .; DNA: TGTGCCAGCAGTGAAGAGCGAAACTATGGCTACACCTTC; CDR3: CASSEERNYGYTF
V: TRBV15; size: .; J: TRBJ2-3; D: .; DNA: TGTGCCACCAGCAGAGACAGTTATACGCAGTATTTT; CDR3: CATSRDSYTQYF
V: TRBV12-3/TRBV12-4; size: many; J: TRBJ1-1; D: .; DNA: TGTGCCAGCAGCCTTGCAGGGTACACTGAAGCTTTCTTT; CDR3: CASSLAGYTEAFF
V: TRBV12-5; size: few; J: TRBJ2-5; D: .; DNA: TGTGCTAGTGGTTTGGTAAATCAAGAGACCCAGTACTTC; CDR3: CASGLVNQETQYF
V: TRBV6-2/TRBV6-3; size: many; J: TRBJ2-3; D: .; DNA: TGTGCCAGCAGCCATGCCCCCGAGGATACGCAGTATTTT; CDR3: CASSHAPEDTQYF
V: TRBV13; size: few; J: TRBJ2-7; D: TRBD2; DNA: TGTGCCAGCAGCCGAGGGACTATAACCAACGAGCAGTACTTC; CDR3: CASSRGTITNEQYF
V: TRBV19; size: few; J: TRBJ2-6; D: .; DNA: TGTGCCAGTAGTACCCTGGGAGCGGAAAGTAGCTCTGGGGCCAACGTCCTGACTTTC; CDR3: CASSTLGAESSSGANVLTF
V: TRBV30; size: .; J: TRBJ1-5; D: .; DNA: TGTGCCTGGAGTTTTACAGCTAATCAGCCCCAGCATTTT; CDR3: CAWSFTANQPQHF
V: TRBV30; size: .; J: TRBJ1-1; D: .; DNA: TGTGCCTGGAGTGTAAGGCAGATGAACACTGAAGCTTTCTTT; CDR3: CAWSVRQMNTEAFF
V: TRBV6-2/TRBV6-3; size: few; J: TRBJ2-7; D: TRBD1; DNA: TGTGCCAGCAGTTACTCGATACGATATGGGACAGGGATTTACGAGCAGTACTTC; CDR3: CASSYSIRYGTGIYEQYF
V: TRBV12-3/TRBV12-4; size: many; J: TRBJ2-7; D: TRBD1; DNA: TGTGCCAGCAGTCCTCGGACAGGGGGAGGCTACGAGCAGTACTTC; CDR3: CASSPRTGGGYEQYF
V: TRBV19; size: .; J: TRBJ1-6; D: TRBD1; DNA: TGTGCCTGTAGTAAGACAGGGGGTGGAACCTCCTATAATTCACCCCTCCACTTT; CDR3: CACSKTGGGTSYNSPLHF
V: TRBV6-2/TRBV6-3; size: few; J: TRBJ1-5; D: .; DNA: TGTGCCAGCAGCTCAGGGAGAGGGTTGGCTCAGCCCCAGCATTTT; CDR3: CASSSGRGLAQPQHF
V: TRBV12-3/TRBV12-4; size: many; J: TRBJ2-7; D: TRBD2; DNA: TGTGCCAGCAGTGTCCGGACTAGCGGGCCCTACGAGCAGTACTTC; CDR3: CASSVRTSGPYEQYF
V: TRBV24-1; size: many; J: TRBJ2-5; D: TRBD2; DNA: TGTGCCACCAGTGATTTTGCGGGAGTTGAGACCCAGTACTTC; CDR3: CATSDFAGVETQYF
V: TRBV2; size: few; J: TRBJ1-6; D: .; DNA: TGTGCCAGCAGGGGACAATTCTATAATTCACCCTTCCACTTT; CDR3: CASRGQFYNSPFHF
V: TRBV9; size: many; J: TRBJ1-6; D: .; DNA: TGTGCCAGCAGCGGGGGCTATAATTCACCCCTCCACTTT; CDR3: CASSGGYNSPLHF
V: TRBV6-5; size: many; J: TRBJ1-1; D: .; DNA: TGTGCCAGCAGTTACAAGGGGACTGAAGCTTTCTTT; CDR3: CASSYKGTEAFF
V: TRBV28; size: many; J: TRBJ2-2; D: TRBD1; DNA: TGTGCCAGCAGTTTTCCGGGACAGGGCCCGATCACCGGGGAGCTGTTTTTT; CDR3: CASSFPGQGPITGELFF